This T cell receptor beta chain was obtained from a study of blood T cell repertoires in COVID-19 (dated by TCRdb to the early 2020s). In terms of the full investigation: Collaborator samples came from the United States, Italy and Spain and covered acute and convalescent phases of COVID-19. Deeply sampled blood TCRbeta repertoires from subjects exposed to, actively infected with, or recovered from COVID-19 were included in the dataset. The prospective study material was composed of cDNA or gDNA derived from T cells, B-cell-depleted T cells, or PBMCs. Samples were obtained from the ongoing ImmuneRACE study (first 160 participants) and from over 1,000 subjects provided by 6 global collaborators. The sample metadata nearly always contained a de-identified subject ID, COVID-19 status, age in years and sex. Where available, HLA class I and class II types were taken from metadata supplied by the sample provider and were not determined by assay-based typing. The repertoires were released in a freely available public database meant as a resource for research on the immune response to SARS-CoV-2.

As concerns this clone: Its specific antigen is unknown. The sample holds no much larger clone one base away, and base qualities are not on file.

Here is what the overall study found, with its caveats: Clinical and demographic metadata were provided uncurated, with the amount varying by source and participant.

At the junction V is shortened by 1 base and J by 4 bases, with 13 bases in between. For CDR1 and CDR2, the germline V gene (reference sequence) lists LNHDA and SQIVND. From cysteine to phenylalanine, the CDR3 is 15 amino acids long. CDR3 DNA is the only sequence kept; it has 45 bases, read in frame from the first base. The immunoSEQ Assay, a bias-controlled multiplex PCR, was used to amplify TCRbeta CDR3 regions from genomic DNA. The paper's processing steps were these. The number of nucleated cells in each sample was estimated by amplification of reference gene primers within the assay. Sequence reads were collapsed and filtered to measure the absolute abundance of every unique TCRbeta CDR3 rearrangement. For each sample, productive Simpson clonality was calculated as the square root of Simpson's diversity index over productive rearrangements. The source is immuneACCESS, and TCRdb retained only in-frame sequences with V and J called. Part of the clones is not carried over; for the studies checked, unresolved V genes explain less than half of this, and the remainder is unexplained. The V and J calls and clone size come from that table; D and trimming were worked out from the DNA. The sample table contains a few hundred thousand clones; only one count was recorded for 86% of them. Under 3.5% of the sample goes to the ten largest clones.

Each collaborating institution followed its own protocols to collect whole blood in K2EDTA tubes. For TCRbeta analysis, collaborators shipped samples in one of three forms: frozen whole blood, isolated PBMCs, or DNA extracted from either of those sample types. This TCR derives from a woman younger than 45 with active or convalescent COVID-19. The sequence joins TRBV19 to TRBJ1-2, with the identity of the D gene unclear. The sequencing input was peripheral blood. The CDR3 is CASSIVLGFSYGYTF. The nucleotide sequence is TGTGCCAGTAGTATAGTCCTCGGGTTTTCCTATGGCTACACCTTC.